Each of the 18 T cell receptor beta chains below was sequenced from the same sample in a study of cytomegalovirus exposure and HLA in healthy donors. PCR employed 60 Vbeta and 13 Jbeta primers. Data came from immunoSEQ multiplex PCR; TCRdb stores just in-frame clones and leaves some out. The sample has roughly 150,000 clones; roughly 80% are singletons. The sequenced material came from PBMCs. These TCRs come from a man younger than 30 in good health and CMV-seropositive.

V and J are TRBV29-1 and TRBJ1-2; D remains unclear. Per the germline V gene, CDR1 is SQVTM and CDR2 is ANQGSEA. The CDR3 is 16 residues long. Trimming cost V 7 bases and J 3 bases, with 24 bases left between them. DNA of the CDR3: TGCAGCGCCTCCCCCGAGGGCCACAGCCAACACTATGGCTACACCTTC. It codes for CSASPEGHSQHYGYTF.

Here the CDR3 DNA reads TGTGCCACCAGCAGAGGTGGGACAGGGGGCTACGAGCAGTACTTC. This encodes CATSRGGTGGYEQYF. The gene calls are TRBV15 and TRBJ2-7; 11 positions match TRBD1. The CDR3 covers 15 residues. J gave up 3 bases and V 1 base, and 2 bases lay outside the gene matches. Germline loops: CDR1 LNHNV, CDR2 YYDKDF (reference sequence).

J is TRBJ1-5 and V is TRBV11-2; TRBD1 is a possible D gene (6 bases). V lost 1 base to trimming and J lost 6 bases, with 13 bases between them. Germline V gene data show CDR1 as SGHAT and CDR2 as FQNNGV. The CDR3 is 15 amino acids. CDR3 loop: CASSLVGGAGQPQHF. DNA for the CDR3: TGTGCCAGCAGCTTAGTCGGGGGGGCCGGTCAGCCCCAGCATTTT.

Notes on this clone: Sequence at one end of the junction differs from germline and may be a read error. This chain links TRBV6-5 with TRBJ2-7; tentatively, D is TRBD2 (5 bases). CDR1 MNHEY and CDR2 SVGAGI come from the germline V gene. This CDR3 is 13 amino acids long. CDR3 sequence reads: CASSIQHLGEQHF. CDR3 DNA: TGTGCCAGCAGTATCCAGCACCTTGGGGAGCAGCACTTC.

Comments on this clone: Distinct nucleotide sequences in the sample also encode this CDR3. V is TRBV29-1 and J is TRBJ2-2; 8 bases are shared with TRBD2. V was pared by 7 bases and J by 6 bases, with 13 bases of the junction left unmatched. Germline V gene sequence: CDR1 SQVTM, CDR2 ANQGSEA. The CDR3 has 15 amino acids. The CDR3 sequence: CSAAPGTRVSGELFF. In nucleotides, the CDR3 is TGCAGCGCCGCCCCCGGGACTAGAGTGTCCGGGGAGCTGTTTTTT.

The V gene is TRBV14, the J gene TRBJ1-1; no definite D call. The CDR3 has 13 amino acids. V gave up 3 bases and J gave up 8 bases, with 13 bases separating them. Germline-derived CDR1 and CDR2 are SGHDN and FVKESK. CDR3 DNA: TGTGCCAGCAGCCAGCATTTCATGAGAGAAGCTTTCTTT. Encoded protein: CASSQHFMREAFF.

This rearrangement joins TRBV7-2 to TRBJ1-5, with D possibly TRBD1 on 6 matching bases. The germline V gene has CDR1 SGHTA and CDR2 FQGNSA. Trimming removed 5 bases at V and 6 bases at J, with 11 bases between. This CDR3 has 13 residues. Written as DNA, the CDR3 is TGTGCCAGCAGCCCCCGGACAGCTCAGCCCCAGCATTTT. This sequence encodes CASSPRTAQPQHF.

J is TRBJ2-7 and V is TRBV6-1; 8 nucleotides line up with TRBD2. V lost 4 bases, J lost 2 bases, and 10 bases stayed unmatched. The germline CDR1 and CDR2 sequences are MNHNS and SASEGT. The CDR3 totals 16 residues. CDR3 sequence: CASSASLSGSAYEQYF. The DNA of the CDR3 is TGTGCCAGCAGTGCATCTTTAAGCGGGAGTGCCTACGAGCAGTACTTC.

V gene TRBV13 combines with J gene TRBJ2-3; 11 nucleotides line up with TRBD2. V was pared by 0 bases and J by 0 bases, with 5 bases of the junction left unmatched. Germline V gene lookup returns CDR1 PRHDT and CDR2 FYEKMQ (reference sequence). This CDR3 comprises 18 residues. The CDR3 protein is CASSLGGLAETSTDTQYF. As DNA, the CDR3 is TGTGCCAGCAGCTTAGGGGGACTAGCGGAAACTAGCACAGATACGCAGTATTTT.

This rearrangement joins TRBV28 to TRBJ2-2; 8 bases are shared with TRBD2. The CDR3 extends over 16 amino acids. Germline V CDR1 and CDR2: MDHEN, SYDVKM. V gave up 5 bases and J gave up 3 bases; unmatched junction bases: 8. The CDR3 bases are TGTGCCAGCAGTCCAGGGACTAGGCTAGACACCGGGGAGCTGTTTTTT. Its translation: CASSPGTRLDTGELFF. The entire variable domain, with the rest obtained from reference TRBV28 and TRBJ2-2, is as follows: DVKVTQSSRYLVKRTGEKVFLECVQDMDHENMFWYRQDPGLGLRLIYFSYDVKMKEKGDIPEGYSVSREKKERFSLILESASTNQTSMYLCASSPGTRLDTGELFFGEGSRLTVL.

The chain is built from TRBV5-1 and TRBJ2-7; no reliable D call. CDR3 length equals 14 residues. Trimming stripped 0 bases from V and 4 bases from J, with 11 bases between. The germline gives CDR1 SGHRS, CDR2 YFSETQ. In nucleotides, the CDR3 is TGCGCCAGCAGCTTGGCTACAGTAGATTACGAGCAGTACTTC. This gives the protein CASSLATVDYEQYF.

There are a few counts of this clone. The CDR3 DNA reads TGTGCCAGCTTACCAGCGGGAGTGGCAGATACGCAGTATTTT. Amino acids: CASLPAGVADTQYF. The rearrangement joins TRBV28 to TRBJ2-3; 8 bases match TRBD2. V was clipped by 8 bases and J by 4 bases; unmatched bases: 8. CDR1 and CDR2 (germline): MDHEN, SYDVKM. The CDR3 has 14 residues.

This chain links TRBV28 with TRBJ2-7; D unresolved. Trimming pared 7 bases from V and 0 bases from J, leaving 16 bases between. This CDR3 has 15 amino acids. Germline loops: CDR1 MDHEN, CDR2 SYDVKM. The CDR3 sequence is CASTSGAADSYEQYF. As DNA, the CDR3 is TGTGCCAGCACGTCCGGAGCAGCCGACTCCTACGAGCAGTACTTC.

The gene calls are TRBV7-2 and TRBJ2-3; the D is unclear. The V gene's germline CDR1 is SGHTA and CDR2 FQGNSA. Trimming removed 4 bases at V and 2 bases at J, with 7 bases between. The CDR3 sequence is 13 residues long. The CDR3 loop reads CASSWYNTDTQYF. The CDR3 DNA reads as TGTGCCAGCAGCTGGTACAACACAGATACGCAGTATTTT.

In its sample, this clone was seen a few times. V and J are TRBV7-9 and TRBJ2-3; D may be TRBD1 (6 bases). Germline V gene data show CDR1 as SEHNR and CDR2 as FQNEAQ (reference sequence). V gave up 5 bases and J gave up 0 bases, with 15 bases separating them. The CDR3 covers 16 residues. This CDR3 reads CASSPGQFTSTDTQYF. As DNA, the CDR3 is TGTGCCAGCAGCCCCGGACAGTTCACTAGCACAGATACGCAGTATTTT. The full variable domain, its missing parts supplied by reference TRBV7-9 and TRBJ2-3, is DTGVSQNPRHKITKRGQNVTFRCDPISEHNRLYWYRQTLGQGPEFLTYFQNEAQLEKSRLLSDRFSAERPKGSFSTLEIQRTEQGDSAMYLCASSPGQFTSTDTQYFGPGTRLTVL.

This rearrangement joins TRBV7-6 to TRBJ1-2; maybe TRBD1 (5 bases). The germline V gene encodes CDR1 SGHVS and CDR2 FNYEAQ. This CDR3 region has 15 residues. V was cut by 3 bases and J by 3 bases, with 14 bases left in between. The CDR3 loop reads CASSLDVGTHYGYTF. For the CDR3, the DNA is TGTGCCAGCAGCTTGGATGTGGGGACTCACTATGGCTACACCTTC.

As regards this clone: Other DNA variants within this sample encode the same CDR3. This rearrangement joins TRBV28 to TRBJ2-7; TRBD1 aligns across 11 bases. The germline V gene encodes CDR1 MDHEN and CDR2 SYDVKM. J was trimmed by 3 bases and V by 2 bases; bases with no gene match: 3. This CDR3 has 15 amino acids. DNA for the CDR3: TGTGCCAGCAGTTTAGCCGGGACAGGGGGCTACGAGCAGTACTTC. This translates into CASSLAGTGGYEQYF.

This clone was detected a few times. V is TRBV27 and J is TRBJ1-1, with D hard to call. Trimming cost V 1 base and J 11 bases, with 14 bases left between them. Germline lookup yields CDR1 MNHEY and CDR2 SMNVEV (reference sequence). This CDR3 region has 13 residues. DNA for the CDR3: TGTGCCAGCAGTTTATTTGGCCGGGGAAGTGCTTTCTTT. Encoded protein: CASSLFGRGSAFF.